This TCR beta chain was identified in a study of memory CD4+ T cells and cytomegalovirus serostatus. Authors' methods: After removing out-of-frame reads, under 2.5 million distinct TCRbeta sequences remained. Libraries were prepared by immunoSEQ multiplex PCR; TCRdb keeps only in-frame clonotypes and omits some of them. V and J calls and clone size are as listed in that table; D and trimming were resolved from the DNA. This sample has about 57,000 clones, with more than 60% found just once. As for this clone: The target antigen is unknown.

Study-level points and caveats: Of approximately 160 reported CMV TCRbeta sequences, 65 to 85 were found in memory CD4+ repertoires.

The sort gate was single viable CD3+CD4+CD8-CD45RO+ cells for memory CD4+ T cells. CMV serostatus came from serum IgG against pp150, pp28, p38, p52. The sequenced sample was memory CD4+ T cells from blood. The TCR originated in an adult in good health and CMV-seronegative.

The CDR3 region has the DNA TGTGCCACCAGCAGTCAGACAGAGACTGAAGCTTTCTTT. Its translation: CATSSQTETEAFF. The genes are TRBV15 and TRBJ1-1; maybe TRBD1 (5 bases). Per germline, CDR1 LNHNV and CDR2 YYDKDF (reference sequence). Deletions cut 3 bases from V and 5 bases from J, with 10 bases between. The CDR3 loop spans 13 amino acids. Combining the CDR3 with reference TRBV15 and TRBJ1-1 gives the whole variable domain DAMVIQNPRYQVTQFGKPVTLSCSQTLNHNVMYWYQQKSSQAPKLLFHYYDKDFNNEADTPDNFQSRRPNTSFCFLDIRSPGLGDTAMYLCATSSQTETEAFFGQGTRLTVV.